The 9 T cell receptor beta chains listed next were all sequenced from one sample in a study of cytomegalovirus exposure and HLA in healthy donors. The primer mix had 60 Vbeta and 13 Jbeta primers. Assay used: immunoSEQ multiplex PCR; TCRdb lists only in-frame clones, some missing. The sample carries 95,000 to 130,000 clones, 80% to 85% recorded once. The sequenced sample was PBMCs. These receptors were taken from a woman aged 25-40 years in good health and CMV-seronegative.

This clone came up a few times. The chain recombines TRBV25-1 with TRBJ1-1, with 7 bases fitting TRBD1. The V gene end was trimmed by 1 base and the J gene end by 5 bases; junction bases not matched to a gene: 4. Germline CDR1 MGHDK, CDR2 SYGVNS. The CDR3 consists of 14 residues. This chain's CDR3 is CASSEFETGTEAFF. The CDR3 DNA reads as TGTGCCAGCAGTGAATTCGAGACAGGGACTGAAGCTTTCTTT.

The chain couples TRBV7-9 to TRBJ2-1, with D uncertain. Germline CDR1 is SEHNR and CDR2 is FQNEAQ (reference sequence). The V end was cut by 11 bases, the J end by 4 bases, with 12 bases between. This CDR3 is built from 12 residues. In DNA form, the CDR3 reads TGTGCCCGCGATACCTATTACAATGAGCAGTTCTTC. It codes for CARDTYYNEQFF. The variable domain in full, with the rest retrieved from reference TRBV7-9 and TRBJ2-1, is DTGVSQNPRHKITKRGQNVTFRCDPISEHNRLYWYRQTLGQGPEFLTYFQNEAQLEKSRLLSDRFSAERPKGSFSTLEIQRTEQGDSAMYLCARDTYYNEQFFGPGTRLTVL.

This clone was seen a few times. The J gene is TRBJ2-7, the V gene TRBV6-6, with 9 bases aligning to TRBD1. V lost 7 bases, J lost 3 bases, and 7 bases stayed unmatched. The CDR3 is 14 amino acids. Germline assignment: CDR1 MNHNY and CDR2 SVGAGI (reference sequence). The CDR3 DNA is TGTGCCAGCACCAACGGACAGGGGATCTACGAGCAGTACTTC. Amino acid sequence: CASTNGQGIYEQYF.

The gene calls are TRBV5-4 and TRBJ2-7; the D gene is possibly TRBD1 (5 bases). In germline, CDR1 is SGHNT, CDR2 YYREEE (reference sequence). The CDR3 has 12 amino acids. Trimming pared 2 bases from V and 6 bases from J, leaving 9 bases between. CDR3 bases: TGTGCCAGCAGCTTAGGTGGGGCCGAGCAGTACTTC. Translated, it gives CASSLGGAEQYF.

The chain uses TRBV6-5 and TRBJ1-4; maybe TRBD1 (5 bases). The germline V gene encodes CDR1 MNHEY and CDR2 SVGAGI. There are 14 residues in the CDR3. V lost 6 bases to trimming and J lost 5 bases, with 13 bases between them. The CDR3 DNA reads TGTGCCAGCAGATCCCAGGGATTCAATGAAAAACTGTTTTTT. This codes for CASRSQGFNEKLFF.

The chain recombines TRBV14 with TRBJ2-7; 8 bases match TRBD1. Germline V lookup: CDR1 SGHDN, CDR2 FVKESK. The CDR3 covers 15 residues. Unmatched junction bases numbered 4, after V lost 1 base and J lost 2 bases. CDR3 in amino acids: CASSQASTGAYEQYF. CDR3 DNA sequence: TGTGCCAGCAGCCAAGCATCGACAGGGGCCTACGAGCAGTACTTC.

Points on this clone: Germline is not matched at one junction end, which may reflect a read error. The chain joins TRBV7-2 to TRBJ2-1, with 11 bases that match TRBD2. This CDR3 comprises 12 residues. Per the germline V gene, CDR1 is SGHTA and CDR2 is FQGNSA. In nucleotides, the CDR3 is TGTGCCAGCAGCTTAGGGGATAGCGGGAGGGTCTTC. Translation: CASSLGDSGRVF.

The rearrangement uses TRBV28 and TRBJ2-2, with TRBD2 matching over 7 bases. The CDR3 has 16 residues. Looked up from germline, CDR1 is MDHEN and CDR2 is SYDVKM. V gave up 5 bases and J gave up 5 bases; unmatched junction bases: 11. The CDR3 protein is CASSLTGVGRTGELFF. CDR3 nucleotide sequence: TGTGCCAGCAGTCTGACTGGGGTCGGGAGGACCGGGGAGCTGTTTTTT. The whole variable domain, filled in from reference TRBV28 and TRBJ2-2, reads DVKVTQSSRYLVKRTGEKVFLECVQDMDHENMFWYRQDPGLGLRLIYFSYDVKMKEKGDIPEGYSVSREKKERFSLILESASTNQTSMYLCASSLTGVGRTGELFFGEGSRLTVL.

The chain couples TRBV14 to TRBJ2-4, with 9 bases that match TRBD2. J was trimmed by 5 bases and V by 6 bases; bases with no gene match: 8. Germline values: CDR1 SGHDN, CDR2 FVKESK. This CDR3 comprises 15 residues. The CDR3 DNA reads TGTGCCAGCAGGAGGCGGGAGGGGCACGAAAACATTCAGTACTTC. Its translation: CASRRREGHENIQYF. Together with reference TRBV14 and TRBJ2-4, the CDR3 gives the full variable domain: EAGVTQFPSHSVIEKGQTVTLRCDPISGHDNLYWYRRVMGKEIKFLLHFVKESKQDESGMPNNRFLAERTGGTYSTLKVQPAELEDSGVYFCASRRREGHENIQYFGAGTRLSVL.